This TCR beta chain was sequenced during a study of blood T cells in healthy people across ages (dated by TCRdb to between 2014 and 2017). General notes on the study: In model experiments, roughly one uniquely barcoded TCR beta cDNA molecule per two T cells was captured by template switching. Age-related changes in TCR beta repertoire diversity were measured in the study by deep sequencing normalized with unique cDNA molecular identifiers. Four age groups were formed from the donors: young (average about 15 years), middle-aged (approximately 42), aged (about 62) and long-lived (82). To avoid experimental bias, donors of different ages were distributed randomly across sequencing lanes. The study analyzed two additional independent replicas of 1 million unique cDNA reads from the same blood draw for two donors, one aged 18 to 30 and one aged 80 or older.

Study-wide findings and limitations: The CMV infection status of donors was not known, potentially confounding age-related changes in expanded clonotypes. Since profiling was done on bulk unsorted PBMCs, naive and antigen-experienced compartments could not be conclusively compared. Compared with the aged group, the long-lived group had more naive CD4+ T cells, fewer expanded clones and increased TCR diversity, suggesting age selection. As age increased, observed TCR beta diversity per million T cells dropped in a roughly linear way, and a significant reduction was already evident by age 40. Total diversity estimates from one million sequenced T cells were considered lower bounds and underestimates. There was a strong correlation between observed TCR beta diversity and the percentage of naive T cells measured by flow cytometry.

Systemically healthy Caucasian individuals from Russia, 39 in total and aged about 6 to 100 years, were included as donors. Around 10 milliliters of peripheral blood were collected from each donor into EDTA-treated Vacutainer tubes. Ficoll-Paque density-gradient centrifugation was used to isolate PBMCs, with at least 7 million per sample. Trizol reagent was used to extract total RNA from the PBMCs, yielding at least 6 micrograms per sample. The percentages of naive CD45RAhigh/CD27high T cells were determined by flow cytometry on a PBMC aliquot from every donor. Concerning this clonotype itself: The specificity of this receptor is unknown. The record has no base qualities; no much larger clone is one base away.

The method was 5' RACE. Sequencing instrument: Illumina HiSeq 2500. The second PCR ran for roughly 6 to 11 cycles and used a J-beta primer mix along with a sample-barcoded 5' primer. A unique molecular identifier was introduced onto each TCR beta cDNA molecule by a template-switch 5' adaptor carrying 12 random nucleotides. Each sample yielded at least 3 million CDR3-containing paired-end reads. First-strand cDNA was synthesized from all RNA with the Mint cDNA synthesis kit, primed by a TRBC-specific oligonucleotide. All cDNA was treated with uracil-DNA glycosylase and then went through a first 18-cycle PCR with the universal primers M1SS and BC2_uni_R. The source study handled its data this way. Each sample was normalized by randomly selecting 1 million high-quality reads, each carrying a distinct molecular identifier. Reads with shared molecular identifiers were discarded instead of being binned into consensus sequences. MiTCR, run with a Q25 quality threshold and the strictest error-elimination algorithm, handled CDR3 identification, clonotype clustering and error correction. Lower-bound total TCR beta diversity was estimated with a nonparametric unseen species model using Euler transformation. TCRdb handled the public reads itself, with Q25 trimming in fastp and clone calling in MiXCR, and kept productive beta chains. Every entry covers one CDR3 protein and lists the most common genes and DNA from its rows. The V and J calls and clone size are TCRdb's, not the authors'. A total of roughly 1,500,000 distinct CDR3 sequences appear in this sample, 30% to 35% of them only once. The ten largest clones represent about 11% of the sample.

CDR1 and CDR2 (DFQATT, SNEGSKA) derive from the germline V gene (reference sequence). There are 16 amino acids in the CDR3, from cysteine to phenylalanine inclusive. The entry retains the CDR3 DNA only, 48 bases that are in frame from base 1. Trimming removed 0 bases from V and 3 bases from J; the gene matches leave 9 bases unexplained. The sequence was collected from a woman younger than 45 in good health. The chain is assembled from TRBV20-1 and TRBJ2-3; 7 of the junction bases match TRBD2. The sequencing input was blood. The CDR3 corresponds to CSARDSGGGGTDTQYF. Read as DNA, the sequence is TGCAGTGCTAGAGATTCGGGCGGGGGAGGGACAGATACGCAGTATTTT.